What follows are 10 T cell receptor beta chains derived from one specimen sequenced in a study of CD4 T cells in relation to SARS-CoV-2 and coronaviruses. Before the COVID-19 pandemic, during about 2010-2018, CD4+ T cells were taken from unexposed donors. The cells were cultured for around ten days before CD4+ T cells were isolated. Their antigen targets remain unknown. Measured with immunoSEQ multiplex PCR; TCRdb has only the in-frame clones, and not every one. The profile shows about 29,000 clones, over 65% of them singletons. The sequenced material came from CD4+ T cells from PBMCs, cultured in vitro. The receptor set was obtained from a human donor in good health.

This clone was counted a few times. The V and J genes are TRBV6-5 and TRBJ2-7; 9 nucleotides align to TRBD1. With 0 bases clipped from V and 5 bases from J, the junction kept 8 bases outside the gene matches. The CDR3 contains 16 residues. Germline-derived CDR1 and CDR2 are MNHEY and SVGAGI. CDR3 sequence: CASSYSRGTGSNEQYF. Here the CDR3 DNA reads TGTGCCAGCAGTTACTCGAGGGGGACAGGGAGCAACGAGCAGTACTTC.

J is TRBJ2-1 and V is TRBV21-1. TRBV21-1 is recorded as a pseudogene. The CDR3 contains 15 residues. CDR3 DNA sequence: TGTGCCAGCAGCAAAGTCGGTGGAACCTACAATGAGCAGTTCTTC. It yields the protein CASSKVGGTYNEQFF.

The gene calls are TRBV5-6 and TRBJ2-5; 10 bases are a match to TRBD2. J gave up 5 bases and V 0 bases, and 7 bases lay outside the gene matches. The CDR3 length is 16 residues. The V gene's germline CDR1 is SGHDT and CDR2 YYEEEE. The CDR3 region has the DNA TGTGCCAGCAGCTTGGGAAGCGGGGGGGCCCGGGAGACCCAGTACTTC. Translating it yields CASSLGSGGARETQYF.

This chain joins TRBV10-1 and TRBJ1-3, with unresolved D. The CDR3 sequence is 13 residues long. Germline values: CDR1 WNHNN, CDR2 SYGVQD (reference sequence). Trimming took off 11 bases at V and 5 bases at J, with 16 bases between the two ends. The DNA for the CDR3 is TGCGCCGCGGGTATTGGGCTTCGAAACACCATATATTTT. It codes for CAAGIGLRNTIYF.

The chain uses TRBV6-6 and TRBJ2-7, with 13 bases fitting TRBD2. The CDR3 spans 14 residues. Germline V CDR1 and CDR2: MNHNY, SVGAGI (reference sequence). V dropped 6 bases and J dropped 3; count of bases not matched to a gene: 2. The CDR3 protein is CASSGTSGNYEQYF. CDR3 nucleotides: TGTGCCAGCAGCGGGACTAGCGGGAACTACGAGCAGTACTTC.

The J gene is TRBJ2-5, the V gene TRBV21-1; no DNA check was done on the table's D call, TRBD1. TRBV21-1 is noted as a pseudogene. The CDR3 is 17 amino acids. The CDR3 sequence: CASSKGRDRDYQETQYF. CDR3 nucleotides: TGTGCCAGCAGCAAAGGACGGGACAGGGACTACCAAGAGACCCAGTACTTC.

The CDR3 DNA is TGCGCCAGCGTCGGCCGTTCCCAAGAGACCCAGTACTTC. It is translated as CASVGRSQETQYF. The V and J genes are TRBV5-1 and TRBJ2-5; D unclear. Germline V gene data show CDR1 as SGHRS and CDR2 as YFSETQ. There are 13 residues in the CDR3. V gave up 7 bases and J gave up 1 base, with 11 bases separating them.

The CDR3 loop is CASSQGHLGLGQPQHF. As DNA, the CDR3 is TGTGCCAGCAGCCAGGGACATTTGGGGCTCGGGCAGCCCCAGCATTTT. The gene calls are TRBV3-1 (or the pseudogene TRBV3-2) and TRBJ1-5, with a possible D match to TRBD1 (6 bases). The CDR3 contains 16 residues. CDR1 is LGHDT, CDR2 YNNKEL, per germline (reference sequence). The ends were cut back, 3 bases at V and 7 bases at J, with 19 bases in the middle.

This sequence joins TRBV4-1 and TRBJ2-7; D is possibly TRBD1 or TRBD2 (6 bases each). CDR1 and CDR2 from the germline V gene are MGHRA and YSYEKL. This CDR3 is built from 17 residues. Trimming shortened V by 0 bases and J by 4 bases, and 19 bases separated the two germline ends. For the CDR3, the DNA is TGCGCCAGCAGCCAAGATCTAAACAGGGCTCGGGGGTACGAGCAGTACTTC. Its protein product is CASSQDLNRARGYEQYF.

The chain carries TRBV5-1 and TRBJ2-7; tentatively, D is TRBD1 or TRBD2 (5 bases each). V was trimmed by 4 bases and J by 10 bases, leaving 18 bases between them. Looked up from germline, CDR1 is SGHRS and CDR2 is YFSETQ. The CDR3 runs 13 residues. CDR3 protein: CASSPVVRGEQYF. CDR3 sequence (DNA): TGCGCCAGCAGCCCCGTTGTGAGGGGCGAACAGTACTTC.